This T cell receptor (beta chain) was found in a study of CD4 T cells in relation to SARS-CoV-2 and coronaviruses listed by TCRdb under 2021. Looking at the study overall: In the ViraFEST assay, PBMCs were grown with antigen for about eleven days, and TCR beta CDR3s were then sequenced to identify antigen-specific clonal expansions. The negative reference condition was either a culture with an HIV-1 Nef peptide pool or a culture with no peptide. Patient-derived lymphoblastoid cell lines were used to map the HLA restriction of shared crossreactive spike epitopes. At the level of individual TCR clonotypes, the study evaluated whether memory CD4+ T cells crossreact between the spike proteins of SARS-CoV-2 and those of common cold coronaviruses. The Adaptive Biotechnologies TCR-sequencing kit was used for samples from a few pre-COVID donors and for the naive versus memory experiments, whereas the other data were Illumina-based. A different, Illumina-based TCR-beta assay was used to sequence expansion assays from other donors in the study. The full study reports these points: No donor contributed both pre-pandemic and post-infection samples, which limited tracing the source of pre-existing responses. Since the crossreactivity analysis centred on spike protein, crossreactivity against other viral proteins was not assessed. In roughly two thirds of donors, memory CD4+ clonotypes turned up that crossrecognized SARS-CoV-2 and at least one common cold coronavirus spike. Crossreactive clones showed significantly weaker SARS-CoV-2-driven expansion than monoreactive clones, consistent with antigenic imprinting. The study was constrained by small numbers of patients and of tested TCRs.

Receptor amplification or capture employed the immunoSEQ multiplex PCR assay. The source study handled its data this way. During preprocessing, nonproductive sequences were removed, along with CDR3s that did not begin with C, did not end with F or W, or were shorter than 7 amino acids. The MANAFEST web app was used to call antigen-specific clonotypes on the basis of expansion compared with the reference and with other culture wells. To be counted as positive, a clone had to show significant expansion compared with the reference culture, at an FDR below 0.05, in 2 of 3 replicate wells. To be called positive, a clone also had to show significant expansion compared with every other tandem well and an odds ratio greater than 5. Pairwise Levenshtein distance, computed with the stringdist R package after three terminal residues were trimmed from each end, was used as the measure of CDR3 homology. The immuneACCESS repertoire file appears here via TCRdb, limited to in-frame rearrangements. These files lack a portion of the clones; in checked studies, under half of the deficit traces to unresolved V genes, and the cause of the others is not known. That table supplies the V and J calls and clone size; D and trimming were determined from the DNA. The sample includes about 29,000 clones, with around 76% observed a single time. The ten largest account for over 15% of the sample.

This clone appeared once. What this receptor recognizes is not known. No base qualities exist here, and no much larger clone lies one base off it. Its CDR3 holds 15 amino acids, cysteine through phenylalanine. The read is trimmed to its CDR3 DNA, 45 bases read in frame from base 1. V and J are truncated by 3 bases and 5 bases respectively, leaving an intervening sequence of 14 bases. According to the germline V gene, CDR1 reads SGHDN and CDR2 reads FVKESK. CD4+ T cells from unexposed donors were collected before the COVID-19 pandemic (2011-2018). The EasySep CD4+ T cell isolation kit was used to isolate CD4+ T cells once the cultures had run for about 10 days. Unexposed donor CD4+ T cells were tested for reactivity to SARS-CoV-2 S and N and four common cold coronavirus spike pools, as cell number allowed. PBMCs were cultured at two million per well in IMDM supplemented with 5% human AB serum and around 9.2 IU/ml IL-2. Half of the culture medium was replaced with fresh IL-2-containing medium on days 3 and 7. In general, every peptide culture condition was set up in three replicate wells. The leukapheresis product for the unexposed donors was obtained through commercial purchase. Ficoll-Paque PLUS gradient centrifugation was used to isolate PBMCs from either whole blood or leukapheresis product. The PBMCs went either fresh into the expansion assay or into cryopreservation at -140 degrees C. The QIAamp Micro DNA Kit was used to extract genomic DNA from the CD4+ T cells.

The sequence came from a human donor in good health. The rearrangement joined TRBV14 to TRBJ1-5; a tentative D call is TRBD1 (6 bases match). Sequenced sample: CD4+ T cells from PBMCs, cultured in vitro. The bases read TGTGCCAGCAGCCAGAGGAGAGGGGGGGATCAGCCCCAGCATTTT. This translates into CASSQRRGGDQPQHF.